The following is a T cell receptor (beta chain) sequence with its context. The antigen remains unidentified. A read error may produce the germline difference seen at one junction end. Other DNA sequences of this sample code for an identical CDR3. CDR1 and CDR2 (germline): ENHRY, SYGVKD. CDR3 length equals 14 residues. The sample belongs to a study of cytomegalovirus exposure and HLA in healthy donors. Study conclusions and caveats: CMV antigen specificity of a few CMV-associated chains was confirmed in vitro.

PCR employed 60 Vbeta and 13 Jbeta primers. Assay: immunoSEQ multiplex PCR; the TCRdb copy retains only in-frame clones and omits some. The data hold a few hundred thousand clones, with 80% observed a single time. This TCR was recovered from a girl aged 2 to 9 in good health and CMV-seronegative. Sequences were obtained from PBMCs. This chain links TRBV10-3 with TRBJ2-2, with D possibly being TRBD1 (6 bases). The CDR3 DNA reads TGCGCCATCAGTGAGGCTAGGGGGACCGGGGAGCTGTTTTTT. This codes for CAISEARGTGELFF.